This T cell receptor (beta chain) was found in a study of siplizumab effects on memory and regulatory T cells. Overall study findings and caveats: Memory cells that were CD4+ and unstimulated gave rise to alloreactive sequences, which siplizumab significantly reduced.

Here immunoSEQ multiplex PCR was the method, and the copy in TCRdb shows in-frame clones only, minus some. The table lists 15,000 to 20,000 clones, about 45% of them singletons. The mixed lymphocyte reaction cells were held in coculture (37°C) for 5 to 6 days. The CDR3 loop spans 13 amino acids. V gave up 3 bases and J gave up 1 base; unmatched junction bases: 3. CDR1 and CDR2 (germline): SQVTM, ANQGSEA. In regard to this clone: Its matching antigen is unknown.

Sequenced input: CFSE-low (dividing) CD4+ T cells sorted from an allogeneic mixed lymphocyte reaction. This TCR was recovered from a human donor in good health; the cells came from an allogeneic mixed lymphocyte reaction. Some clones in this sample may be carry-over from other donors' samples. This sequence joins TRBV29-1 and TRBJ2-7; 7 bases line up with TRBD2. In DNA form, the CDR3 reads TGCAGCGTTGATTGGGGGGGGTCCTACGAGCAGTACTTC. It encodes CSVDWGGSYEQYF.